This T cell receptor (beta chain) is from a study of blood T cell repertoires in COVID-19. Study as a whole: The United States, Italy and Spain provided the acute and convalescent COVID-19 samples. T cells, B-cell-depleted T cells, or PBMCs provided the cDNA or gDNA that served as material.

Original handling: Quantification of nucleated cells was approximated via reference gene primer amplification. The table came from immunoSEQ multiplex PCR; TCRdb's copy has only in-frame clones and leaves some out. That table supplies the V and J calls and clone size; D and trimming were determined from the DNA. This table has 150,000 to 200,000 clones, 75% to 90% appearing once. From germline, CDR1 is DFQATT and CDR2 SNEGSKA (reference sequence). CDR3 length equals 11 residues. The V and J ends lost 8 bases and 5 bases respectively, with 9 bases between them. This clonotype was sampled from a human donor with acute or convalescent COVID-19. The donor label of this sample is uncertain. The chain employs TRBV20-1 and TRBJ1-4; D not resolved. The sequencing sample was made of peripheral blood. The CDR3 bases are TGCAGTAGCAAACCGAATGAAAAACTGTTTTTT. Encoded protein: CSSKPNEKLFF.